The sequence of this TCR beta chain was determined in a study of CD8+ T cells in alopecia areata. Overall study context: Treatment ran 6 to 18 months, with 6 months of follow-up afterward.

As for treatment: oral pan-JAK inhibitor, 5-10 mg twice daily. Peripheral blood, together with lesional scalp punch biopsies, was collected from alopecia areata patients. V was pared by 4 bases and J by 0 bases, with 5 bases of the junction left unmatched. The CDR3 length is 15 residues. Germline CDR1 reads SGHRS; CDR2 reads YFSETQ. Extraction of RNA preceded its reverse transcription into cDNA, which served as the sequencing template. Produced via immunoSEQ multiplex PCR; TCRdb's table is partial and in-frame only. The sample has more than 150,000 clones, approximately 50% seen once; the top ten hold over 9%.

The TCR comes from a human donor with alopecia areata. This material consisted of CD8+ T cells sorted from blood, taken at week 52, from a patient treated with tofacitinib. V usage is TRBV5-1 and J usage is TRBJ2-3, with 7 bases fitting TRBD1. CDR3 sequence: CASSVGQRSTDTQYF. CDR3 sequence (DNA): TGCGCCAGCAGCGTGGGACAGAGAAGCACAGATACGCAGTATTTT.